This TCR beta chain was documented in a study of T cell responses to AZD1222 COVID-19 vaccine. Clones were read by immunoSEQ multiplex PCR, and TCRdb kept only the in-frame ones, dropping some. The sample lists about 190,000 clones; over 80% were seen once. CDR1 is SNHLY, CDR2 FYNNEI, per germline. The CDR3 is made up of 13 amino acids. V was clipped by 11 bases and J by 4 bases; unmatched bases: 6. This chain links TRBV2 with TRBJ1-4; 8 nucleotides align to TRBD1. The sample in question was peripheral blood, obtained on day 0 of AZD1222 vaccination. The receptor was derived from an adult in good health. CDR3 nucleotide sequence: TGTGCCTCCGAGGACAGGGATAATGAAAAACTGTTTTTT. It translates to CASEDRDNEKLFF.